Each of the 27 T cell receptor beta chains below was sequenced from the same sample in a study of blood T cells in healthy people across ages. Through a sample-barcoded 5' primer and a J-beta primer mix, a second PCR was run for roughly 6 to 11 cycles. One entry per CDR3 protein results from TCRdb running MiXCR on the 5' RACE reads. The table lists fewer than 950,000 distinct CDR3 sequences, around 34% of them singletons. Sequenced sample: blood. The receptors stem from a young man in good health.

A remark on this clonotype: This is likely a read error, given that the CDR3 carries no conserved phenylalanine or tryptophan at its end. J is TRBJ2-3 and V is TRBV20-1; 10 bases are a match to TRBD2. This CDR3 has 15 residues. Germline V gives CDR1 DFQATT, CDR2 SNEGSKA (reference sequence). With V trimmed by 6 bases and J by 4 bases, 10 bases remained unmatched. Here the CDR3 DNA reads TGCAGTGCAGCGAATCTAGCGGGGGACCCAGATACGCAGTATTCT. Protein product: CSAANLAGDPDTQYS.

This clonotype was found a few times. The chain combines TRBV5-1 with TRBJ1-2; D is ambiguous. The CDR3 loop spans 13 amino acids. Between the trimmed V and J ends, which lost 4 bases and 3 bases, there was a span of 10 bases. Germline CDR1 SGHRS, CDR2 YFSETQ. CDR3 in DNA: TGCGCCAGCAGCGTAGATCCTGACTATGGCTACACCTTC. The encoded protein is CASSVDPDYGYTF.

Many counts were recorded for this clonotype. The chain has TRBV7-2 and TRBJ1-5; tentatively, D is TRBD1 (5 bases). The CDR3 has 15 amino acids. Germline V CDR1 and CDR2: SGHTA, FQGNSA. The V and J ends lost 0 bases and 5 bases respectively, with 11 bases between them. CDR3 nucleotide sequence: TGTGCCAGCAGCTTAGCGGGGGTGGGGGATCAGCCCCAGCATTTT. As protein: CASSLAGVGDQPQHF.

This chain connects TRBV28 to TRBJ1-6, with a tentative D call TRBD1 (5 bases). Per germline, CDR1 MDHEN and CDR2 SYDVKM. This CDR3 is built from 13 residues. The V and J ends lost 5 bases and 10 bases respectively, with 12 bases between them. The CDR3 sequence is CASSNPGVSPLHF. Here the CDR3 DNA reads TGTGCCAGCAGTAACCCGGGGGTCTCACCCCTCCACTTT.

The chain links TRBV12-5 to TRBJ2-3; D remains unclear. Germline CDR1 LGHNT, CDR2 FRNRAP. V was clipped by 6 bases and J by 6 bases, with 4 bases between them. The CDR3 has 10 residues. CDR3 region: CASGQDTQYF. The CDR3 nucleotides are TGTGCTAGTGGACAGGATACGCAGTATTTT.

V and J are TRBV5-6 and TRBJ1-2; D not resolved. The CDR3 is 14 residues long. V was shortened by 3 bases and J by 8 bases, with 17 bases between the two germline ends. Germline V gene lookup returns CDR1 SGHDT and CDR2 YYEEEE. CDR3 sequence reads: CASSSPIPVGGYTF. CDR3 coding DNA: TGTGCCAGCAGCTCCCCGATTCCAGTGGGCGGCTACACCTTC.

This clonotype was seen ten or more times. The CDR3: CASRGLVGANVLTF. As DNA, the CDR3 is TGTGCCAGTAGGGGGCTCGTTGGGGCCAACGTCCTGACTTTC. The chain is built from TRBV2 and TRBJ2-6, with 7 bases lining up with TRBD1. The CDR3 has 14 residues. CDR1 and CDR2 (germline): SNHLY, FYNNEI. The junction had 5 bases not matched to a gene; V was cut back by 9 bases and J by 3 bases.

This clonotype was picked up a small number of times. The chain employs TRBV5-1 and TRBJ2-5; no firm D call. Trimming shortened V by 0 bases and J by 4 bases, and 7 bases separated the two germline ends. The V gene's germline CDR1 is SGHRS and CDR2 YFSETQ. The CDR3 contains 13 residues. In nucleotides, the CDR3 is TGCGCCAGCAGCTTGGATGCCGGAGAGACCCAGTACTTC. It is translated as CASSLDAGETQYF.

This clonotype was seen only a few times. The rearrangement links TRBV12-3 or TRBV12-4 to TRBJ1-1; D is undetermined. This CDR3 comprises 13 residues. V lost 1 base to trimming and J lost 1 base, with 4 bases between them. CDR3 protein: CASSLVKNTEAFF. CDR3 nucleotides: TGTGCCAGCAGTTTAGTTAAGAACACTGAAGCTTTCTTT.

The chain recombines TRBV6-1 with TRBJ2-1, with TRBD1 matching 9 bases. Trimming at V came to 6 bases and at J to 3 bases, leaving 3 bases not matched to a gene. In germline, CDR1 is MNHNS, CDR2 SASEGT. This CDR3 has 14 amino acids. DNA for the CDR3: TGTGCCAGCAGAGGGGGACAGGGCTACAATGAGCAGTTCTTC. Translated: CASRGGQGYNEQFF.

This clonotype showed up just a few times. The V gene is TRBV28, the J gene TRBJ2-3; TRBD1 matches 10 bases. Per the germline V gene, CDR1 is MDHEN and CDR2 is SYDVKM. There are 16 residues in the CDR3. After removal of 5 bases from V and 3 bases from J, the junction contained 8 bases not matched to a gene. The CDR3: CASSTRTGGGTDTQYF. The CDR3 DNA is TGTGCCAGCAGTACCCGGACAGGGGGGGGGACAGATACGCAGTATTTT. Full variable domain (remainder filled in from reference TRBV28 and TRBJ2-3): DVKVTQSSRYLVKRTGEKVFLECVQDMDHENMFWYRQDPGLGLRLIYFSYDVKMKEKGDIPEGYSVSREKKERFSLILESASTNQTSMYLCASSTRTGGGTDTQYFGPGTRLTVL.

This clonotype was counted between two and nine times. The J gene is TRBJ1-1, the V gene TRBV9, with TRBD1 matching over 8 bases. This CDR3 is 14 amino acids long. Germline V gene data show CDR1 as SGDLS and CDR2 as YYNGEE. The V gene end was trimmed by 2 bases and the J gene end by 9 bases; junction bases not matched to a gene: 9. CDR3 DNA: TGTGCCAGCAGCGTGAAGGACAGGGCAGTACAAGCTTTCTTT. Protein: CASSVKDRAVQAFF.

A few counts support this clonotype. The chain joins TRBV18 to TRBJ2-5; D possibly matches TRBD1 or TRBD2 (5 bases each). Germline V gives CDR1 KGHSH, CDR2 LQKENI. The V gene lost 3 bases and the J gene lost 2 bases, with 10 bases spanning the gap. This CDR3 has 14 amino acids. CDR3 DNA sequence: TGTGCCAGCTCACCCCGGGGCAAGCAAGAGACCCAGTACTTC. Residues: CASSPRGKQETQYF.

This clonotype was observed a few times. The chain links TRBV9 to TRBJ1-6; tentatively, D is TRBD1 (5 bases). CDR1 SGDLS and CDR2 YYNGEE come from the germline V gene. CDR3 length: 14 residues. Trimming stripped 0 bases from V and 5 bases from J, with 6 bases between. The CDR3 is CASSVAGNNSPLHF. The CDR3 DNA reads TGTGCCAGCAGCGTAGCAGGGAATAATTCACCCCTCCACTTT.

There are a few counts of this clonotype. The chain joins TRBV7-9 to TRBJ2-7, with a possible D match to TRBD1 (5 bases). This CDR3 contains 18 residues. The V end lost 9 bases, the J end lost 1 base, and 28 bases lay between the germline ends. The germline V gene encodes CDR1 SEHNR and CDR2 FQNEAQ (reference sequence). CDR3 region: CASLEQDPNLGPSYEQYF. DNA for the CDR3: TGTGCCAGTCTGGAACAGGACCCTAACCTCGGGCCTTCCTACGAGCAGTACTTC.

This clonotype was seen a handful of times. The J gene is TRBJ2-6, the V gene TRBV12-3 or TRBV12-4; D perhaps matches TRBD2 (6 bases). The CDR3 runs 17 residues. Trimming removed 6 bases from V and 0 bases from J, with 15 bases in between. CDR3 residues: CASSWDGGISGANVLTF. For the CDR3, the DNA is TGTGCCAGCAGCTGGGATGGGGGGATCTCTGGGGCCAACGTCCTGACTTTC.

J is TRBJ1-2 and V is TRBV2; no definite D call. The V gene lost 6 bases and the J gene lost 2 bases, with 13 bases spanning the gap. The length of the CDR3 is 14 residues. Germline lookup yields CDR1 SNHLY and CDR2 FYNNEI. CDR3 coding DNA: TGTGCCAGCAGGGGTTGCGAAGGGAACTATGGCTACACCTTC. It is translated as CASRGCEGNYGYTF.

This chain links TRBV14 with TRBJ1-4; perhaps TRBD1 as D (5 bases). CDR1 is SGHDN and CDR2 is FVKESK in the germline V gene. CDR3 length: 14 residues. The ends were cut back, 1 base at V and 10 bases at J, with 13 bases in the middle. CDR3 in amino acids: CASSQVGAVRKLFF. In DNA form, the CDR3 reads TGTGCCAGCAGCCAAGTTGGGGCTGTGCGAAAACTGTTTTTT. Complete variable domain (other parts from reference TRBV14 and TRBJ1-4): EAGVTQFPSHSVIEKGQTVTLRCDPISGHDNLYWYRRVMGKEIKFLLHFVKESKQDESGMPNNRFLAERTGGTYSTLKVQPAELEDSGVYFCASSQVGAVRKLFFGSGTQLSVL.

In its sample, this clonotype was seen a few times. V gene TRBV28 combines with J gene TRBJ1-5; possible D gene TRBD1, 5 bases. The germline V gene has CDR1 MDHEN and CDR2 SYDVKM. V dropped 6 bases and J dropped 3 bases, with 12 bases sitting between them. There are 14 residues in the CDR3. Here the CDR3 reads CASRSRGTNQPQHF. Here the CDR3 DNA reads TGTGCCAGCAGGTCCCGGGGGACCAATCAGCCCCAGCATTTT.

This clonotype was observed a few times. The V gene is TRBV4-3, the J gene TRBJ2-3, with TRBD1 as a possible D gene (5 bases). The CDR3 consists of 16 residues. V lost 3 bases and J 2 bases, leaving 15 bases between the germline ends. Looked up from germline, CDR1 is LGHNA and CDR2 is YSLEER. CDR3 amino acids: CASSQGTTALTDTQYF. The DNA for the CDR3 is TGCGCCAGCAGCCAGGGAACGACAGCCCTCACAGATACGCAGTATTTT.

This clonotype was recorded a few times. This CDR3 reads CASRAGRSDEQFF. CDR3 in DNA: TGTGCCAGCAGAGCGGGACGCTCGGATGAGCAGTTCTTC. The chain joins TRBV12-3 or TRBV12-4 to TRBJ2-1; TRBD2 matches 7 bases. The V and J ends lost 6 bases and 8 bases, in that order; junction bases with no gene match: 7. The length of the CDR3 is 13 residues.

This clonotype was counted ten times or more. The chain is built from TRBV12-3 or TRBV12-4 and TRBJ1-1; TRBD1 matches 7 bases. CDR3 length equals 13 residues. The ends lost 6 bases at V and 2 bases at J; junction bases unmatched: 3. The CDR3 here is CASRGTDNTEAFF. CDR3 coding DNA: TGTGCCAGCAGGGGGACAGACAACACTGAAGCTTTCTTT.

This clonotype appeared a few times. The gene calls are TRBV20-1 and TRBJ2-1; TRBD2 agrees at 7 bases. Germline assignment: CDR1 DFQATT and CDR2 SNEGSKA (reference sequence). The CDR3 has 15 amino acids. V shed 5 bases, J shed 4 bases, and the junction held 11 bases outside the gene matches. The CDR3: CSARGIGGRYNEQFF. CDR3 coding DNA: TGCAGTGCTCGGGGCATCGGGGGGAGATACAATGAGCAGTTCTTC.

The DNA of the CDR3 is TGTGCCAGCAGCTTAAGCCGGCCCCGGGATGGCAAAAACATTCAGTACTTC. It is translated as CASSLSRPRDGKNIQYF. V and J are TRBV11-2 and TRBJ2-4; maybe TRBD2 (5 bases). The V gene lost 2 bases and the J gene lost 3 bases, with 17 bases spanning the gap. Germline CDR1 SGHAT, CDR2 FQNNGV. This CDR3 contains 17 residues. Full variable domain (missing parts from reference TRBV11-2 and TRBJ2-4): EAGVAQSPRYKIIEKRQSVAFWCNPISGHATLYWYQQILGQGPKLLIQFQNNGVVDDSQLPKDRFSAERLKGVDSTLKIQPAKLEDSAVYLCASSLSRPRDGKNIQYFGAGTRLSVL.

The gene calls are TRBV20-1 and TRBJ1-3; a weak D match, TRBD1 (5 bases). V was clipped by 4 bases and J by 0 bases, with 16 bases between them. The CDR3 is 16 residues long. Germline CDR1 reads DFQATT; CDR2 reads SNEGSKA (reference sequence). The CDR3 sequence is CSANIPTVSSGNTIYF. For the CDR3, the DNA is TGCAGTGCTAACATTCCGACAGTGAGCTCTGGAAACACCATATATTTT.

Worth noting for this clonotype: This may be a read error, as it is one base from a much larger clone. The chain is built from TRBV10-3 and TRBJ2-3; possibly TRBD1 or TRBD2 for D (6 bases each). V was pared by 1 base and J by 3 bases, with 11 bases between. CDR1 ENHRY and CDR2 SYGVKD come from the germline V gene. The CDR3 totals 15 residues. The CDR3 spells CAISEWRGVTDTQYF. CDR3 sequence (DNA): TGTGCCATCAGTGAGTGGAGGGGGGTAACAGATACGCAGTATTTT.

This clonotype was counted a few times. The chain joins TRBV7-2 to TRBJ1-6, with D uncertain. Germline V gene data show CDR1 as SGHTA and CDR2 as FQGNSA. V was pared by 1 base and J by 5 bases, with 18 bases between. CDR3 length equals 18 residues. CDR3 protein: CASSLEYLEGRDNSPLHF. The CDR3 nucleotides are TGTGCCAGCAGCTTAGAATATTTAGAAGGGAGAGATAATTCACCCCTCCACTTT.